These T cell receptor beta chains were read from a single sample in a study of T cell responses to AZD1222 COVID-19 vaccine. Measured with immunoSEQ multiplex PCR; TCRdb has only the in-frame clones, and not every one. The sample consists of approximately 140,000 clones, approximately 90% of them appearing once. Source: peripheral blood, taken 28 days after the second AZD1222 dose. The receptors here all came from an adult who received the AZD1222 COVID-19 vaccine. The CDR3 runs from the conserved cysteine through the conserved F or W. D genes are given only for firm matches. The size field is filled for only some rows; it gives once, few, many or a size class.

>-|14|TRBJ2-2|-|TRBV6-4
TGTGCCAGCAGTATTGGACAGTACACCGGGGAGCTGTTTTTT
CASSIGQYTGELFF
>-|16|TRBJ1-1|-|TRBV28
TGTGCCAGCAGTTTAGAGTTCGGGCAGAAGAACACTGAAGCTTTCTTT
CASSLEFGQKNTEAFF
>-|13|TRBJ1-1|once|TRBV10-3
TGTGCCATACACGGGGTCGGAAACACTGAAGCTTTCTTT
CAIHGVGNTEAFF
>TRBD1|14|TRBJ1-2|-|TRBV7-9
TGTGCCAGCAGCTTAGCAGGGGGCGCGGAGGGCTACACCTTC
CASSLAGGAEGYTF
>-|16|TRBJ2-1|-|TRBV28
TGTTCGTCGTCCCCCCCGGACACTTACTCCTACAATGAGCAGTTCTTC
CSSSPPDTYSYNEQFF
>-|14|TRBJ2-1|-|TRBV7-9
TGTGCCAGCATCCCGACTGGCCCTGGGGATGAGCAGTTCTTC
CASIPTGPGDEQFF
>TRBD2|17|TRBJ2-4|few|TRBV19
TGTGCCAGTAGTTCGCGTTTTGGCACCGGGGGGAGAAACATTCAGTACTTC
CASSSRFGTGGRNIQYF
>-|12|TRBJ2-7|-|TRBV2
TGTGCCAGCAGTGGCCCTTCCTACGAGCAGTACTTC
CASSGPSYEQYF
>-|14|TRBJ2-1|-|TRBV9
TGTGCCAGCAGCGTAGGGAGGGGGAGCAATGAGCAGTTCTTC
CASSVGRGSNEQFF
>TRBD1|16|TRBJ2-2|few|TRBV5-1
TGCGCCAGCAGCTTCGTCGGGACAGTCAACACCGGGGAGCTGTTTTTT
CASSFVGTVNTGELFF
>-|15|TRBJ2-2|-|TRBV6-5
TGTGCCAGCTTCGACACCCTCCCGAACACCGGGGAGCTGTTTTTT
CASFDTLPNTGELFF
>-|15|TRBJ2-1|-|TRBV7-8
TGTGCCAGCAGCCCCCCTAAGCGGAGCTACAATGAGCAGTTCTTC
CASSPPKRSYNEQFF
>TRBD1|15|TRBJ1-1|-|TRBV11-2
TGTGCCAGCAGCTATCCGCGAGGGGGCGGCACTGAAGCTTTCTTT
CASSYPRGGGTEAFF
>-|13|TRBJ1-1|-|TRBV28
TGTGCCAGCAAGGGAGGGGTGGATGCTGAAGCTTTCTTT
CASKGGVDAEAFF
>-|14|TRBJ1-1|-|TRBV7-2
TGTGCCAGCAGCTTATCTCTGACGAACACTGAAGCTTTCTTT
CASSLSLTNTEAFF
>-|14|TRBJ1-2|few|TRBV2
TGTGCCAGCATCAGGAGGCAGACCTTGTCTGGCTACACCTTC
CASIRRQTLSGYTF
>-|15|TRBJ1-1|-|TRBV11-2
TGTGCCAGCAGCTTAGATATCGGGGGCGGAGGTGAAGCTTTCTTT
CASSLDIGGGGEAFF
>-|14|TRBJ2-2|-|TRBV27
TGTGCCAGCAGTTTTCCCGGGTCGCACGGGGAGCTGTTTTTT
CASSFPGSHGELFF
>TRBD1|15|TRBJ1-6|-|TRBV27
TGTGCCAGCTGGAACAGGGGAAACTATAATTCACCCCTCCACTTT
CASWNRGNYNSPLHF
>TRBD1|14|TRBJ1-2|once|TRBV7-2
TGTGCCAGCAGCTTAGCTCCAGGGGGCGCAGACTACACCTTC
CASSLAPGGADYTF
>TRBD1|15|TRBJ1-4|-|TRBV7-8
TGTGCCAGCAGCCCCCTGACAGGGATTCATGAAAAACTGTTTTTT
CASSPLTGIHEKLFF
>-|17|TRBJ2-3|-|TRBV11-2
TGTGCCAGCAGCTTATCGGCGGCAGGGCTTTGGACAGATACGCAGTATTTT
CASSLSAAGLWTDTQYF
>TRBD1|15|TRBJ2-1|-|TRBV5-6
TGTGCCAGCAGCTTAGGGACAGTGAGTTACAATGAGCAGTTCTTC
CASSLGTVSYNEQFF
>TRBD1|14|TRBJ1-1|-|TRBV19
TGTGCCAGTAGTATGGAACAGGGGAGAACTGAAGCTTTCTTT
CASSMEQGRTEAFF
>-|13|TRBJ2-2|-|TRBV4-2
TGTGCCAGCAGCCAACCCGGACTATTCAGACTGTTTTTT
CASSQPGLFRLFF
>-|16|TRBJ1-2|-|TRBV18
TGTGCCAGCTCACCACGCTCCGGAGATGTGGACTATGGCTACACCTTC
CASSPRSGDVDYGYTF
>TRBD1|14|TRBJ1-2|-|TRBV27
TGTGCCAGCAGTTTATCGAGGGGGACAGATGGCTACACCTTC
CASSLSRGTDGYTF
>TRBD1|15|TRBJ1-2|-|TRBV5-8
TGTGCCAGCAGACACCGGGACAGGAGGAACTATGGCTACACCTTC
CASRHRDRRNYGYTF
>-|15|TRBJ1-5|-|TRBV28
TGTGCCAGCACCCTCATCGGGGCCTCCTCTCAGCCCCAGCATTTT
CASTLIGASSQPQHF
>TRBD2|13|TRBJ2-7|-|TRBV19
TGTGCCACCCGGGGGGGAGGGTCCTACGAGCAGTACTTC
CATRGGGSYEQYF
>-|12|TRBJ2-7|once|TRBV2
TGTGCCAGCAGTTCTAGATCGGAAGAGCAGTACTTC
CASSSRSEEQYF
>-|16|TRBJ1-1|-|TRBV7-9
TGTGCCAGCAGCCAGAGAGGTCAGGGTCCGTACCCTGAAGCTTTCTTT
CASSQRGQGPYPEAFF
>-|17|TRBJ1-1|few|TRBV27
TGTGCCAGCAGCCTTATAGGTCTGACGGCCATGAACACTGAAGCTTTCTTT
CASSLIGLTAMNTEAFF
>-|14|TRBJ2-1|-|TRBV7-9
TGTGCCAGCAGCTTATCCCTAATTGGGGGGGAGCAGTTCTTC
CASSLSLIGGEQFF
>-|16|TRBJ1-1|-|TRBV6-6
TGTGCCAGCAGTTACTCGATGAGGAGTATGAACACTGAAGCTTTCTTT
CASSYSMRSMNTEAFF
>-|13|TRBJ2-3|-|TRBV29-1
TGCAGCGCCGGGGACACACACACAGATACGCAGTATTTT
CSAGDTHTDTQYF
>-|14|TRBJ1-2|few|TRBV24-1
TGTGCCACCAGTGATGACAGGTCCTACTATGGCTACACCTTC
CATSDDRSYYGYTF
>-|13|TRBJ2-3|once|TRBV19
TGTGCCAGTAGTTGGACAGTGGCAGATACGCAGTATTTT
CASSWTVADTQYF
>-|15|TRBJ2-6|-|TRBV28
TGTGCCAGCAGTTTATTAGACAGGGGGGCCAACGTCCTGACTTTC
CASSLLDRGANVLTF
>-|13|TRBJ1-5|-|TRBV12-3/TRBV12-4
TGTGCCAGCAGTTTTACAGGGAATCAGCCCCAGCATTTT
CASSFTGNQPQHF
>TRBD2|12|TRBJ2-1|once|TRBV12-3/TRBV12-4
TGTGCCAGCAGTACGGCCGGGACTAGTAAGTTCTTC
CASSTAGTSKFF
>TRBD1|18|TRBJ1-5|-|TRBV27
TGTGCCAGCAGTTTATGGGGACAGGGGGCGGCGGGCAATCAGCCCCAGCATTTT
CASSLWGQGAAGNQPQHF
>-|14|TRBJ1-5|few|TRBV5-5
TGTGCCAGCAGGGTAGGGACGGGAGAACAGCCCCAGCATTTT
CASRVGTGEQPQHF
>-|14|TRBJ1-5|once|TRBV18
TGTGCCAGCTCACCATCAGGGAACGATCAGCCCCAGCATTTT
CASSPSGNDQPQHF
>-|12|TRBJ1-6|-|TRBV30
TGTGCCTGGAGTCCCAGTAGTTCACCCCTCCACTTT
CAWSPSSSPLHF
>TRBD1|14|TRBJ2-5|-|TRBV18
TGTGCCAGCTCACCAGGACAGGGTTCGGAGACCCAGTACTTC
CASSPGQGSETQYF
>TRBD1|15|TRBJ1-2|-|TRBV4-1
TGCGCCAGCAGCCAAGGCACAGGGGGGAACTATGGCTACACCTTC
CASSQGTGGNYGYTF
>TRBD1|16|TRBJ1-6|-|TRBV2
TGCGCCAGCAGAGACACCGGGACAGGGATTAATTCACCCCTCCACTTT
CASRDTGTGINSPLHF
>-|14|TRBJ1-1|-|TRBV12-5
TGTGCTAGTGGCCTAGGTCTCGGGGACACTGAAGCTTTCTTT
CASGLGLGDTEAFF
>-|15|TRBJ1-4|-|TRBV5-1
TGCGCCAGCAGCTTGGATCCGGGTGAGAATGAAAAACTGTTTTTT
CASSLDPGENEKLFF
>-|17|TRBJ1-1|-|TRBV30
TGTGCCTGGAGGAGGCTGGGACTCTCCGAGGGGCACACTGAAGCTTTCTTT
CAWRRLGLSEGHTEAFF
>TRBD1|15|TRBJ2-5|few|TRBV4-3
TGCGCCAGCAGCCAAGGAGGACAGGGAAGCGAGACCCAGTACTTC
CASSQGGQGSETQYF
>-|13|TRBJ1-6|-|TRBV28
TGTGCCAGCACCCGAGATAATAATTCACCCCTCCACTTT
CASTRDNNSPLHF
>-|16|TRBJ2-2|-|TRBV9
TGTGCCAGCAGCGTCAGCGGTAGCACGATCGCCGGGGAGCTGTTTTTT
CASSVSGSTIAGELFF